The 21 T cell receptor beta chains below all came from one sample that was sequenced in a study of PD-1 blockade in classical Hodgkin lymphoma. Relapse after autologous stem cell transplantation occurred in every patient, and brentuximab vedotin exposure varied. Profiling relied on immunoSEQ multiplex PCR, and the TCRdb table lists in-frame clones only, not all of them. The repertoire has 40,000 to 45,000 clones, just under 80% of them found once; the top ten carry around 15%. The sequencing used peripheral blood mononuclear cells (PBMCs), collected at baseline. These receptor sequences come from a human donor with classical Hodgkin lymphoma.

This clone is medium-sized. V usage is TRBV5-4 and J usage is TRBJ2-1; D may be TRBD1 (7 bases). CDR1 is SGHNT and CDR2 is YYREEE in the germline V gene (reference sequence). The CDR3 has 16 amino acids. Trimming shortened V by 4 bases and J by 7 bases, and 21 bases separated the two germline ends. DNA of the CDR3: TGTGCCAGCAGCCCTTGGACAGGAGGGGGGTGGAATGAGCAGTTCTTC. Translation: CASSPWTGGGWNEQFF.

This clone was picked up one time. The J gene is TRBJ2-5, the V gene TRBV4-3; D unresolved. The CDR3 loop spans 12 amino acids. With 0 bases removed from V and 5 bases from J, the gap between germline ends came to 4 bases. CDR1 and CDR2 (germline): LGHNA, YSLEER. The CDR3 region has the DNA TGCGCCAGCAGCCAAGATTGGGAGACCCAGTACTTC. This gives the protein CASSQDWETQYF.

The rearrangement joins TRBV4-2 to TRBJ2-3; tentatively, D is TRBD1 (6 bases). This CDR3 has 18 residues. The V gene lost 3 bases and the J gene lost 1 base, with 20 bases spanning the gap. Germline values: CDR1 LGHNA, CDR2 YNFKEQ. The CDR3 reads CASSQTPSGRGGTDTQYF. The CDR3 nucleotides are TGTGCCAGCAGCCAGACACCCAGCGGCAGGGGAGGCACAGATACGCAGTATTTT.

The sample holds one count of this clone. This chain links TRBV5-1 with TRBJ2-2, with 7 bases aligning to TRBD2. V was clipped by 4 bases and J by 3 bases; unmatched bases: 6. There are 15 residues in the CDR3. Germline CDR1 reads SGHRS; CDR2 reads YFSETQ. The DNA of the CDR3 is TGCGCCAGCAGCCCAGGACTAGTTCACACCGGGGAGCTGTTTTTT. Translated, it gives CASSPGLVHTGELFF.

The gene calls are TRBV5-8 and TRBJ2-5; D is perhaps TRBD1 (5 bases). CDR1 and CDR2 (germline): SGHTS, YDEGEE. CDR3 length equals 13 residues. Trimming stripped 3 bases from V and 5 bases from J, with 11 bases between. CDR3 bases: TGTGCCAGCAGCTCGACAGTTTCGGAGACCCAGTACTTC. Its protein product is CASSSTVSETQYF.

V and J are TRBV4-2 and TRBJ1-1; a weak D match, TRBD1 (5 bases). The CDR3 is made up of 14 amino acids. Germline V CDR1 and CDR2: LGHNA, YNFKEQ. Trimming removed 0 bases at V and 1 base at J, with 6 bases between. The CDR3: CASSQDTGNTEAFF. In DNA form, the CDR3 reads TGTGCCAGCAGCCAAGATACAGGGAACACTGAAGCTTTCTTT.

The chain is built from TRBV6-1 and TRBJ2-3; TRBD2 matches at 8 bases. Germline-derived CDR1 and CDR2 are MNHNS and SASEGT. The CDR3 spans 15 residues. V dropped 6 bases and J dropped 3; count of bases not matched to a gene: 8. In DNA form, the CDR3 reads TGTGCCAGCAGAGCTAGCGGGTTCGGGACAGATACGCAGTATTTT. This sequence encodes CASRASGFGTDTQYF.

The CDR3: CASSPDRDEQFF. Written as DNA, the CDR3 is TGCGCCAGCAGCCCCGACAGGGATGAGCAGTTCTTC. J is TRBJ2-1 and V is TRBV5-1; 7 nucleotides match TRBD1. The V segment lost 4 bases and the J segment 8 bases; nucleotides outside the gene matches: 3. The CDR3 is 12 residues long. Germline V gene data show CDR1 as SGHRS and CDR2 as YFSETQ.

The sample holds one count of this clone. The CDR3, as DNA: TGTGCCAGCAGCTTGACTAGCGGGGCCACAGATACGCAGTATTTT. This encodes CASSLTSGATDTQYF. The chain is built from TRBV11-2 and TRBJ2-3, with 11 nucleotides matching TRBD2. There are 15 residues in the CDR3. From germline, CDR1 is SGHAT and CDR2 FQNNGV. Trimming at V came to 3 bases and at J to 2 bases, leaving 1 base not matched to a gene.

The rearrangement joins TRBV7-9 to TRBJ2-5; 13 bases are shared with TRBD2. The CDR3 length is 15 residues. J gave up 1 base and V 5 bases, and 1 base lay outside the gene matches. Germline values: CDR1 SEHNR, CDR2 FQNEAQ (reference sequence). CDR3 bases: TGTGCCAGCAGCAGGACTAGCGGGGGCCAAGAGACCCAGTACTTC. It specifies CASSRTSGGQETQYF.

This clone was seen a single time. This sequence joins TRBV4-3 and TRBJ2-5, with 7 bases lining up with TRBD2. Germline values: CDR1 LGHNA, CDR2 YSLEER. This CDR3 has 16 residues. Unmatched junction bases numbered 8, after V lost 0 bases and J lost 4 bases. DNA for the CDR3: TGCGCCAGCAGCCAAGATATAGCCGGGGAGGGAGAGACCCAGTACTTC. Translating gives CASSQDIAGEGETQYF.

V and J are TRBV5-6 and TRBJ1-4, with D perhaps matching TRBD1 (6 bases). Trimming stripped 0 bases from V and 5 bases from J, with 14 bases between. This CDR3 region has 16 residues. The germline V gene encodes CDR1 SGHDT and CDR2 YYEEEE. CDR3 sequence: CASSLEQGSLNEKLFF. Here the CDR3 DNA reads TGTGCCAGCAGCTTGGAACAGGGAAGCCTAAATGAAAAACTGTTTTTT.

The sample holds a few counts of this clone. In DNA, the CDR3 is TGTGCCAGTTGGGGGTGGGGGGCTGATGGCTACACCTTC. It yields the protein CASWGWGADGYTF. J is TRBJ1-2 and V is TRBV19; possible D gene TRBD1, 6 bases. The CDR3 is 13 amino acids. Trimming took 8 bases from V and 6 from J, leaving 16 bases between them. The germline V gene encodes CDR1 LNHDA and CDR2 SQIVND (reference sequence).

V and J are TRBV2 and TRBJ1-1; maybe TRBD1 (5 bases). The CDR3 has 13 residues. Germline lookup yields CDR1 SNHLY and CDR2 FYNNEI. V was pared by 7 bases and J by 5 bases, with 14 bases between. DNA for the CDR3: TGTGCCAGCAAAATGGGGGGGAAGACTGAAGCTTTCTTT. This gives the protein CASKMGGKTEAFF.

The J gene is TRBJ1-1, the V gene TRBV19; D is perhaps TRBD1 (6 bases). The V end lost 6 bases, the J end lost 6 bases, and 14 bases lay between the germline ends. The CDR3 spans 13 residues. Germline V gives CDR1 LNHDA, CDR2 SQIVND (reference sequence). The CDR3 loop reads CASSEQGKAEAFF. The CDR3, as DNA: TGTGCCAGTAGCGAACAGGGAAAGGCTGAAGCTTTCTTT.

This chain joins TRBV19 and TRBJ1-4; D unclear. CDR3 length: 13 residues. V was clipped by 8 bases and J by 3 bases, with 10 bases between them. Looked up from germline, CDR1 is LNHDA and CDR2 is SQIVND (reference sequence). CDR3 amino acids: CASSRAANEKLFF. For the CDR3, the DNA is TGTGCCAGTTCTAGGGCGGCTAATGAAAAACTGTTTTTT.

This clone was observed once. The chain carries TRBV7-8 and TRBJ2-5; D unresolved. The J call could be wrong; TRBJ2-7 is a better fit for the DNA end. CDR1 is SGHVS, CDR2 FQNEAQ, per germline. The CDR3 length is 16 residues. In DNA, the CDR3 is TGTGCCAGCAGTTCTCCCTTCCCCGGGTCCAACCACGAGCAGTACTTC. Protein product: CASSSPFPGSNHEQYF.

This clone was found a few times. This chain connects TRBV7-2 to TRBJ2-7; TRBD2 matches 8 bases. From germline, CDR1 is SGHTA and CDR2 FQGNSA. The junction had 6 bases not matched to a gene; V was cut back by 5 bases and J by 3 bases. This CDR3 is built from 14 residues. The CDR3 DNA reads TGTGCCAGCAGCCCCCGGGAGGGGGACTACGAGCAGTACTTC. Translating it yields CASSPREGDYEQYF.

CDR3 protein: CASSFSWGGARETQYF. In DNA form, the CDR3 reads TGTGCCAGCAGCTTCAGCTGGGGAGGAGCCCGAGAGACCCAGTACTTC. This chain links TRBV5-6 with TRBJ2-5, with D perhaps TRBD2 (6 bases). CDR1 and CDR2 from the germline V gene are SGHDT and YYEEEE. V was cut by 2 bases and J by 4 bases, with 18 bases left in between. CDR3 length: 16 amino acids.

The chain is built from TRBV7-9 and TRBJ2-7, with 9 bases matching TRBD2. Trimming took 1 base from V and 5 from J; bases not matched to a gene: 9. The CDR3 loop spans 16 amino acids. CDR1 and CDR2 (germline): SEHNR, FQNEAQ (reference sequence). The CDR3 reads CASSLGLGAGGDEQYF. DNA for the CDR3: TGTGCCAGCAGCTTAGGATTGGGAGCGGGAGGTGACGAGCAGTACTTC.

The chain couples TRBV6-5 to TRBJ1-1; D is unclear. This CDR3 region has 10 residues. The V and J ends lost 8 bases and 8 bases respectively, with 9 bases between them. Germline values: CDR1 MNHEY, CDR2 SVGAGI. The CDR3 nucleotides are TGTGCCAGCGGACCTTTCGAAGCTTTCTTT. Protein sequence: CASGPFEAFF.